One and the same sample provided the 32 T cell receptor beta chains below, sequenced in a study of a mutant IDH1 vaccine in newly diagnosed glioma. Described time point: week 35, safety follow-up. Mutant IDH1 20-mer peptide, at 300 ug, made up each vaccine dose, with topical imiquimod. No cognate antigen is known for these TCRs. Generated by immunoSEQ multiplex PCR, the TCRdb table keeps only in-frame clones and is missing some. The data contain about 46,000 clones, approximately 92% of them singletons. This material consisted of PBMCs, taken from a glioma patient whose treatment included an IDH1 peptide vaccine. These receptors all come from a man between 45 and 60 years old with glioma.

The chain has TRBV5-5 and TRBJ2-2; 10 nucleotides match TRBD2. Trimming removed 7 bases from V and 4 bases from J; junction bases left unmatched: 10. This CDR3 region has 16 residues. Per germline, CDR1 SGHKS and CDR2 YYEKEE (reference sequence). CDR3 region: CASSGPSGRATGELFF. CDR3 nucleotide sequence: TGTGCCAGCTCTGGCCCCAGCGGGAGGGCCACCGGGGAGCTGTTTTTT.

This clone was seen once. The chain uses TRBV20-1 and TRBJ2-7; D is unresolved. The V and J ends lost 5 bases and 6 bases respectively, with 11 bases between them. Germline loops: CDR1 DFQATT, CDR2 SNEGSKA (reference sequence). CDR3 size: 11 residues. The CDR3 region is CSADSLSEQYF. The DNA for the CDR3 is TGCAGTGCTGACTCCCTGTCCGAGCAGTACTTC.

J is TRBJ1-1 and V is TRBV28, with unresolved D. The V end lost 3 bases, the J end lost 1 base, and 12 bases lay between the germline ends. The CDR3 has 15 amino acids. Germline assignment: CDR1 MDHEN and CDR2 SYDVKM. For the CDR3, the DNA is TGTGCCAGCAGTTTGTCCCCCCGGGGGAACACTGAAGCTTTCTTT. This sequence encodes CASSLSPRGNTEAFF.

The chain couples TRBV27 to TRBJ1-1; the D is unclear. The CDR3 extends over 13 amino acids. Germline V gene data show CDR1 as MNHEY and CDR2 as SMNVEV (reference sequence). V was trimmed by 3 bases and J by 0 bases, leaving 5 bases between them. CDR3 sequence (DNA): TGTGCCAGCAGTTTCCTCATGAACACTGAAGCTTTCTTT. The encoded protein is CASSFLMNTEAFF.

This clone was seen once. V and J are TRBV11-3 and TRBJ2-5, with TRBD1 identical over 7 bases. Germline CDR1 SGHNT, CDR2 YENEEA. The CDR3 contains 17 residues. The V gene end was trimmed by 5 bases and the J gene end by 4 bases; junction bases not matched to a gene: 16. The CDR3 region has the DNA TGTGCCAGCAGCCCAACGACAGGGAAGAGAGGGCGAGAGACCCAGTACTTC. It codes for CASSPTTGKRGRETQYF.

This chain links TRBV9 with TRBJ1-1; D remains unclear. Germline CDR1 SGDLS, CDR2 YYNGEE. With 0 bases removed from V and 7 bases from J, the gap between germline ends came to 16 bases. The CDR3 covers 15 residues. The CDR3 loop is CASSVAEGRAFEAFF. For the CDR3, the DNA is TGTGCCAGCAGCGTAGCTGAGGGCAGAGCCTTTGAAGCTTTCTTT. Supplemented by reference TRBV9 and TRBJ1-1, the full variable domain reads DSGVTQTPKHLITATGQRVTLRCSPRSGDLSVYWYQQSLDQGLQFLIQYYNGEERAKGNILERFSAQQFPDLHSELNLSSLELGDSALYFCASSVAEGRAFEAFFGQGTRLTVV.

The chain combines TRBV5-5 with TRBJ2-7, with 7 positions matching TRBD2. Germline lookup yields CDR1 SGHKS and CDR2 YYEKEE (reference sequence). V shed 0 bases and J 6 bases; nucleotides not matched to a gene: 9. The CDR3 is 15 residues long. Here the CDR3 DNA reads TGTGCCAGCAGCTTGGCCGTGCGGGAGATACGCGAGCAGTACTTC. Protein product: CASSLAVREIREQYF.

V is TRBV5-6 and J is TRBJ1-6; D unclear. The CDR3 is 17 amino acids. The germline CDR1 and CDR2 sequences are SGHDT and YYEEEE. Trimming left V 4 bases short and J 0 bases short, with 14 bases between. The CDR3 DNA sequence: TGTGCCAGCAGCCCGGCCGCGGAAAGCTCCTATAATTCACCCCTCCACTTT. This gives the protein CASSPAAESSYNSPLHF.

The chain carries TRBV7-3 and TRBJ2-7; 9 positions agree with TRBD1. Germline lookup yields CDR1 SGHTA and CDR2 FQGTGA. The junction had 16 bases not matched to a gene; V was cut back by 8 bases and J by 5 bases. This CDR3 is 16 amino acids long. CDR3 amino acids: CASGAGAQGARNEQYF. The CDR3 coding sequence is TGTGCCAGCGGGGCTGGGGCACAGGGGGCGCGGAACGAGCAGTACTTC. Full variable domain (remainder filled in from reference TRBV7-3 and TRBJ2-7): GAGVSQTPSNKVTEKGKYVELRCDPISGHTALYWYRQSLGQGPEFLIYFQGTGAADDSGLPNDRFFAVRPEGSVSTLKIQRTERGDSAVYLCASGAGAQGARNEQYFGPGTRLTVT.

This sequence joins TRBV6-5 and TRBJ2-1; 7 nucleotides align to TRBD1. This CDR3 has 14 amino acids. Trimming took 9 bases from V and 5 from J; bases not matched to a gene: 10. CDR1 and CDR2 from the germline V gene are MNHEY and SVGAGI. CDR3 protein: CARRTGTANNEQFF. The CDR3 DNA reads TGTGCCAGGCGGACGGGGACAGCTAACAATGAGCAGTTCTTC.

The chain recombines TRBV11-2 with TRBJ2-5, with 9 bases lining up with TRBD2. There are 16 residues in the CDR3. CDR1 is SGHAT, CDR2 FQNNGV, per germline. V was clipped by 4 bases and J by 3 bases; unmatched bases: 9. The CDR3 nucleotides read TGTGCCAGCAGCTACCGGCCGGGACTAGCTGAAGAGACCCAGTACTTC. As protein: CASSYRPGLAEETQYF.

The chain has TRBV15 and TRBJ1-1; D unresolved. Germline-derived CDR1 and CDR2 are LNHNV and YYDKDF (reference sequence). This CDR3 region has 15 residues. With 6 bases removed from V and 2 bases from J, the gap between germline ends came to 16 bases. CDR3 in amino acids: CATRPTEEKNTEAFF. CDR3 bases: TGTGCCACCAGACCGACGGAGGAGAAAAACACTGAAGCTTTCTTT.

The chain employs TRBV27 and TRBJ1-5, with TRBD1 identical over 7 bases. V gave up 0 bases and J gave up 4 bases; unmatched junction bases: 3. The CDR3 has 15 residues. From germline, CDR1 is MNHEY and CDR2 SMNVEV (reference sequence). The CDR3: CASSLSGQANQPQHF. The DNA of the CDR3 is TGTGCCAGCAGTTTATCCGGACAGGCGAATCAGCCCCAGCATTTT.

The chain uses TRBV7-9 and TRBJ2-5; TRBD1 might be the D (6 bases). Germline V lookup: CDR1 SEHNR, CDR2 FQNEAQ (reference sequence). Trimming cost V 5 bases and J 5 bases, with 24 bases left between them. The CDR3 runs 17 residues. The CDR3: CASSIRDMGPLMETQYF. The CDR3, as DNA: TGTGCCAGCAGCATCCGGGACATGGGCCCTTTGATGGAGACCCAGTACTTC.

The chain recombines TRBV7-6 with TRBJ2-7, with 10 bases lining up with TRBD1. Germline V gene sequence: CDR1 SGHVS, CDR2 FNYEAQ. The CDR3 consists of 16 residues. The V gene end was trimmed by 0 bases and the J gene end by 0 bases; junction bases not matched to a gene: 2. The CDR3, as DNA: TGTGCCAGCAGCTTAGCCCGGGACAGGGGCTCCTACGAGCAGTACTTC. The encoded protein is CASSLARDRGSYEQYF.

This clone qualifies as medium-sized. The identical CDR3 is also encoded by other nucleotide sequences in the sample. The chain links TRBV7-6 to TRBJ2-1; D remains ambiguous. The CDR3 covers 14 residues. The V gene's germline CDR1 is SGHVS and CDR2 FNYEAQ. Trimming took 1 base from V and 0 from J, leaving 4 bases between them. DNA for the CDR3: TGTGCCAGCAGCTTAGTCAGCTCCTACAATGAGCAGTTCTTC. Amino acid sequence: CASSLVSSYNEQFF.

The chain is built from TRBV5-1 and TRBJ1-1, with TRBD1 matching over 7 bases. Germline V gives CDR1 SGHRS, CDR2 YFSETQ. V shed 4 bases and J 1 base; nucleotides not matched to a gene: 19. This CDR3 comprises 19 residues. Here the CDR3 DNA reads TGCGCCAGCAGCCGACCCTCCTCCGGGACACAGGGGAGGAACACTGAAGCTTTCTTT. The encoded protein is CASSRPSSGTQGRNTEAFF.

The chain combines TRBV7-9 with TRBJ2-5; TRBD2 matches at 8 bases. After removal of 5 bases from V and 4 bases from J, the junction contained 6 bases not matched to a gene. The CDR3 totals 14 residues. Germline V gene data show CDR1 as SEHNR and CDR2 as FQNEAQ (reference sequence). CDR3 coding DNA: TGTGCCAGCAGCGGCGGGGGGTGGGGAGAGACCCAGTACTTC. It specifies CASSGGGWGETQYF.

The CDR3 nucleotides are TGTGCCAGCAGTTCGGGTTCTAGCAATCAGCCCCAGCATTTT. This codes for CASSSGSSNQPQHF. This sequence joins TRBV27 and TRBJ1-5, with D unclear. V was shortened by 4 bases and J by 0 bases, with 7 bases between the two germline ends. In germline, CDR1 is MNHEY, CDR2 SMNVEV (reference sequence). This CDR3 is 14 amino acids long.

The rearrangement joins TRBV27 to TRBJ2-1; TRBD1 matches at 9 bases. CDR3 length equals 11 residues. Germline lookup yields CDR1 MNHEY and CDR2 SMNVEV (reference sequence). The V gene end was trimmed by 2 bases and the J gene end by 16 bases; junction bases not matched to a gene: 3. The CDR3 protein is CASSLGTGYFF. CDR3 bases: TGTGCCAGCAGTTTAGGGACAGGGTATTTCTTC.

This clone was found once. The genes are TRBV7-9 and TRBJ2-7; tentative D call: TRBD1 (5 bases). V was trimmed by 1 base and J by 4 bases, leaving 20 bases between them. Germline V lookup: CDR1 SEHNR, CDR2 FQNEAQ (reference sequence). The CDR3 extends over 17 amino acids. The CDR3 DNA is TGTGCCAGCAGCTTAGGTGCAGGGCCTATTCTAACTTACGAGCAGTACTTC. This sequence encodes CASSLGAGPILTYEQYF.

CDR3: CACGLGNEQFF. The DNA for the CDR3 is TGTGCCTGTGGACTTGGGAATGAGCAGTTCTTC. V is TRBV7-3 and J is TRBJ2-1; TRBD2 might be the D (5 bases). Between the trimmed V and J ends, which lost 11 bases and 7 bases, there was a span of 12 bases. The CDR3 length is 11 residues. Germline-derived CDR1 and CDR2 are SGHTA and FQGTGA.

The rearrangement uses TRBV6-5 and TRBJ2-7; D is ambiguous. There are 13 residues in the CDR3. Trimming stripped 6 bases from V and 6 bases from J, with 15 bases between. Germline values: CDR1 MNHEY, CDR2 SVGAGI. CDR3 sequence reads: CASSSAIEPEQYF. The CDR3, as DNA: TGTGCCAGCAGCTCCGCTATCGAGCCCGAGCAGTACTTC.

The chain employs TRBV19 and TRBJ2-7; unclear D gene. The V end was cut by 4 bases, the J end by 4 bases, with 17 bases between. Per germline, CDR1 LNHDA and CDR2 SQIVND (reference sequence). The CDR3 has 15 amino acids. In DNA form, the CDR3 reads TGTGCCAGTAGTAACGCTTTCGCCCCGGATTACGAGCAGTACTTC. Its translation: CASSNAFAPDYEQYF. Full variable domain (outside the CDR3, taken from reference TRBV19 and TRBJ2-7): DGGITQSPKYLFRKEGQNVTLSCEQNLNHDAMYWYRQDPGQGLRLIYYSQIVNDFQKGDIAEGYSVSREKKESFPLTVTSAQKNPTAFYLCASSNAFAPDYEQYFGPGTRLTVT.

This chain links TRBV28 with TRBJ2-3, with 11 bases aligning to TRBD2. The CDR3 sequence is 15 residues long. V shed 6 bases and J 5 bases; nucleotides not matched to a gene: 7. CDR1 is MDHEN and CDR2 is SYDVKM in the germline V gene. For the CDR3, the DNA is TGTGCCAGCAGCCGAATAGCGGGGGGGGAAGATACGCAGTATTTT. This translates into CASSRIAGGEDTQYF.

The table lists this clone with a count of one. CDR3 protein: CASSPQALVQETQYF. DNA of the CDR3: TGTGCCAGCAGCCCTCAGGCCCTGGTCCAAGAGACCCAGTACTTC. This chain links TRBV7-3 with TRBJ2-5; D gene ambiguous. V lost 5 bases, J lost 1 base, and 14 bases lay in between. The CDR3 length is 15 residues. Germline CDR1 and CDR2: SGHTA and FQGTGA.

This clone was seen only once. The chain has TRBV10-3 and TRBJ1-5; possible D gene TRBD1, 5 bases. This CDR3 region has 13 residues. The V gene lost 7 bases and the J gene lost 6 bases, with 13 bases spanning the gap. The germline CDR1 and CDR2 sequences are ENHRY and SYGVKD. The DNA of the CDR3 is TGTGCCATCACCAGGGATAAGAGTCAGCCCCAGCATTTT. Translation: CAITRDKSQPQHF.

The rearrangement links TRBV7-9 to TRBJ2-7, with D possibly being TRBD1 or TRBD2 (7 bases each). CDR3 length: 13 amino acids. The V gene lost 4 bases and the J gene lost 7 bases, with 14 bases spanning the gap. Per the germline V gene, CDR1 is SEHNR and CDR2 is FQNEAQ (reference sequence). The CDR3 sequence: CASSSGGVREQYF. The CDR3 region has the DNA TGTGCCAGCAGCTCAGGGGGGGTTCGGGAGCAGTACTTC.

This chain connects TRBV27 to TRBJ2-7; D may be TRBD1 or TRBD2 (6 bases each). Trimming removed 6 bases from V and 0 bases from J, with 15 bases in between. The CDR3 extends over 15 amino acids. Germline CDR1 and CDR2: MNHEY and SMNVEV (reference sequence). CDR3 in DNA: TGTGCCAGCAGAAGGGGGGACTTAAGCTCCTACGAGCAGTACTTC. The encoded protein is CASRRGDLSSYEQYF.

The CDR3 loop reads CASSQNQKVYGYTF. For the CDR3, the DNA is TGTGCCAGCAGTCAAAATCAGAAGGTCTATGGCTACACCTTC. The chain is built from TRBV6-5 and TRBJ1-2; D is uncertain. CDR1 is MNHEY, CDR2 SVGAGI, per germline. The CDR3 totals 14 residues. The V end lost 5 bases, the J end lost 4 bases, and 14 bases lay between the germline ends.

The rearrangement joins TRBV4-3 to TRBJ2-3; 9 bases align to TRBD1. After removal of 0 bases from V and 3 bases from J, the junction contained 10 bases not matched to a gene. This CDR3 contains 18 residues. Germline CDR1 is LGHNA and CDR2 is YSLEER. The CDR3 loop is CASSQDSPQGAATDTQYF. The CDR3 DNA reads as TGCGCCAGCAGCCAAGATTCCCCACAGGGGGCGGCGACAGATACGCAGTATTTT.

The chain uses TRBV7-9 and TRBJ2-1; 7 nucleotides agree with TRBD1. Germline V gene sequence: CDR1 SEHNR, CDR2 FQNEAQ (reference sequence). V gave up 1 base and J gave up 4 bases; unmatched junction bases: 4. The CDR3 covers 15 residues. CDR3 sequence reads: CASSLGQGFYNEQFF. DNA for the CDR3: TGTGCCAGCAGCTTAGGACAGGGCTTTTACAATGAGCAGTTCTTC.